These 19 T cell receptor beta chains originate from one sample sequenced in a study of T cell clusters in autoimmune cytopenias. Each sample's input was 250 ng genomic DNA, some 40,000 genome equivalents. Multiplex touch-down PCR amplified TRB using TRB-A and TRB-B pools in one tube. TCRdb reprocessed the multiplex PCR reads and keeps a single row for each CDR3 protein, giving no DNA. This sample contains more than 9,500 distinct CDR3 sequences. These data are also associated with another study on T cell repertoires in aging, cancer and after chemotherapy.

Sequencing was done on a sample of peripheral blood. These receptors were collected from a human donor in good health.

CDR3 sequence: CSARQNILNTEAFF. This chain links TRBV20-1 with TRBJ1-1. There are 14 residues in the CDR3. CDR1 and CDR2 from the germline V gene are DFQATT and SNEGSKA (reference sequence).

In terms of frequency, this clonotype is medium-sized (0.01 to 0.1%). This chain joins TRBV29-1 and TRBJ2-5; no DNA is available, so the TRBD1 call from TCRdb remains unchecked. The CDR3 is made up of 13 amino acids. The germline gives CDR1 SQVTM, CDR2 ANQGSEA. The chain's CDR3 is CSVARGAQETQYF.

V is TRBV10-3 and J is TRBJ2-7; TCRdb names TRBD1, which stays unverified in the absence of DNA. The germline gives CDR1 ENHRY, CDR2 SYGVKD. The CDR3 is 14 residues long. This CDR3 is CAITPGQGIREQYF.

The chain uses TRBV25-1 and TRBJ1-6; without DNA, the TCRdb call of TRBD1 cannot be checked. In germline, CDR1 is MGHDK, CDR2 SYGVNS. CDR3 size: 13 residues. The CDR3 protein is CASSWAVGSPLHF. The variable domain in full, completed from reference TRBV25-1 and TRBJ1-6, reads EADIYQTPRYLVIGTGKKITLECSQTMGHDKMYWYQQDPGMELHLIHYSYGVNSTEKGDLSSESTVSRIRTEHFPLTLESARPSHTSQYLCASSWAVGSPLHFGNGTRLTVT.

The chain combines TRBV12-3 or TRBV12-4 with TRBJ1-1. The CDR3 spans 13 residues. CDR3: CASSLGLGTEAFF.

V usage is TRBV5-1 and J usage is TRBJ2-7. This CDR3 has 13 residues. Germline V CDR1 and CDR2: SGHRS, YFSETQ. The CDR3 sequence is CASSSGSGYEQYF.

The rearrangement links TRBV28 to TRBJ1-2; TCRdb's D call of TRBD1 is untestable without DNA. CDR1 MDHEN and CDR2 SYDVKM come from the germline V gene. The CDR3 is 15 residues long. The CDR3 protein is CASSFTDRGPRGYTF.

The V gene is TRBV6-1, the J gene TRBJ1-5; lacking DNA, the TRBD1 call made by TCRdb goes unchecked. The germline V gene encodes CDR1 MNHNS and CDR2 SASEGT. This CDR3 spans 14 amino acids. CDR3 protein: CASTLTGSNQPQHF.

The chain carries TRBV27 and TRBJ2-1; TCRdb designates TRBD2, a call that cannot be tested without DNA. Germline V gene sequence: CDR1 MNHEY, CDR2 SMNVEV (reference sequence). The CDR3 has 15 amino acids. The CDR3: CASSGLAGGYNEQFF.

This chain connects TRBV5-5 to TRBJ1-1; TCRdb reports TRBD1, a call that lacks DNA to check it against. This CDR3 spans 15 amino acids. The germline gives CDR1 SGHKS, CDR2 YYEKEE (reference sequence). The CDR3 reads CASSLVRGPNTEAFF.

This clonotype is deemed medium-sized by its frequency. This rearrangement joins TRBV6-1 to TRBJ2-3; the TCRdb call, TRBD1, lacks DNA for checking. The CDR3 covers 13 residues. Germline V gene data show CDR1 as MNHNS and CDR2 as SASEGT. The CDR3 sequence: CASRTGLTDTQYF.

By frequency, this clonotype is medium-sized (0.01 to 0.1%). The V call is TRBV6-5, the J call TRBJ2-7; TCRdb's D call, TRBD1, is unchecked because there is no DNA. The length of the CDR3 is 15 residues. Germline CDR1 and CDR2: MNHEY and SVGAGI. The CDR3 protein is CASSSWGRRLDEQYF.

This chain uses TRBV11-2 with TRBJ2-1. Germline V gene sequence: CDR1 SGHAT, CDR2 FQNNGV. The CDR3 runs to 11 residues. CDR3 in amino acids: CASSHEGEQFF.

The chain uses TRBV6-1 and TRBJ1-1. The CDR3 length is 16 residues. Germline CDR1 and CDR2: MNHNS and SASEGT. CDR3 in amino acids: CASSEYWRRVGTEAFF.

The rearrangement joins TRBV2 to TRBJ2-2; without DNA, the TCRdb call of TRBD2 cannot be checked. The CDR3 extends over 18 amino acids. Germline CDR1 is SNHLY and CDR2 is FYNNEI. The chain's CDR3 is CASSDYRDQPGDTGELFF.

The CDR3 here is CASSLSGDPSPNYGYTF. The chain has TRBV12-3 or TRBV12-4 and TRBJ1-2; the D call from TCRdb, TRBD1, cannot be confirmed without DNA. The length of the CDR3 is 17 residues.

The CDR3 region is CASSGTGIEAFF. This chain joins TRBV7-6 and TRBJ1-1; checking the TCRdb D call of TRBD1 is not possible without DNA. Germline loops: CDR1 SGHVS, CDR2 FNYEAQ. The CDR3 is 12 amino acids.

According to its frequency, this clonotype is medium-sized (0.01 to 0.1%). This rearrangement joins TRBV7-9 to TRBJ1-2. This CDR3 contains 12 residues. Germline V gene lookup returns CDR1 SEHNR and CDR2 FQNEAQ (reference sequence). This chain's CDR3 is CASSLIGMDYTF.

The gene calls are TRBV5-1 and TRBJ2-2; TCRdb's assignment of TRBD1 cannot be checked, as there is no DNA. This CDR3 comprises 16 residues. Looked up from germline, CDR1 is SGHRS and CDR2 is YFSETQ. CDR3 residues: CASSFTDSSNTGELFF.